This entry lists 21 T cell receptor beta chains sequenced from one sample in a study of identical twins. TCRdb reanalysed the 5' RACE reads using MiXCR and keeps one entry per CDR3 protein. The table shows around 220,000 distinct CDR3 sequences, with roughly 13% occurring only once. Sequencing was done on a sample of memory (CD45RO+) T cells sorted from blood. Source of these receptors: a young woman in good health.

The chain combines TRBV19 with TRBJ2-2, with TRBD1 as a possible D gene (5 bases). The V and J ends lost 4 bases and 6 bases respectively, with 15 bases between them. CDR3 length: 15 residues. Germline values: CDR1 LNHDA, CDR2 SQIVND (reference sequence). The CDR3 protein is CASSKAPGKAGELFF. CDR3 bases: TGTGCCAGTAGTAAAGCCCCAGGGAAGGCCGGGGAGCTGTTTTTT. Full variable domain (remainder filled in from reference TRBV19 and TRBJ2-2): DGGITQSPKYLFRKEGQNVTLSCEQNLNHDAMYWYRQDPGQGLRLIYYSQIVNDFQKGDIAEGYSVSREKKESFPLTVTSAQKNPTAFYLCASSKAPGKAGELFFGEGSRLTVL.

The chain uses TRBV20-1 and TRBJ1-5; D is possibly TRBD1 (5 bases). The CDR3 sequence is 16 residues long. V dropped 3 bases and J dropped 0 bases, with 15 bases sitting between them. CDR1 and CDR2 (germline): DFQATT, SNEGSKA (reference sequence). Here the CDR3 DNA reads TGCAGTGCTAGGGAGGGGACGGTCTATAGCAATCAGCCCCAGCATTTT. It translates to CSAREGTVYSNQPQHF.

In its sample, this clonotype was seen a few times. The rearrangement joins TRBV10-3 to TRBJ2-3; D may be TRBD1 (6 bases). The CDR3 is 16 residues long. Germline lookup yields CDR1 ENHRY and CDR2 SYGVKD. Trimming took off 2 bases at V and 3 bases at J, with 15 bases between the two ends. The CDR3 loop is CAISERAGVTTDTQYF. The CDR3 DNA sequence: TGTGCCATCAGTGAGCGGGCAGGGGTAACTACAGATACGCAGTATTTT.

This clonotype was detected a few times. The chain couples TRBV24-1 to TRBJ2-5; 8 nucleotides agree with TRBD2. V trimming: 0 bases; J trimming: 2 bases; junction bases outside the gene matches: 4. The CDR3 consists of 16 residues. From germline, CDR1 is KGHDR and CDR2 SFDVKD. CDR3 bases: TGTGCCACCAGTGATTTGCTCGGGAGGGTGCAAGAGACCCAGTACTTC. Protein: CATSDLLGRVQETQYF.

This clonotype was seen ten or more times. This chain uses TRBV20-1 with TRBJ2-3; 7 nucleotides agree with TRBD1. The trim removed 4 bases at V and 2 bases at J, leaving 3 bases unmatched. The CDR3 covers 13 residues. The germline V gene has CDR1 DFQATT and CDR2 SNEGSKA (reference sequence). CDR3 sequence (DNA): TGCAGTGCTATGGGACAGCTCACAGATACGCAGTATTTT. It yields the protein CSAMGQLTDTQYF.

This clonotype was observed a handful of times. The V gene is TRBV5-6, the J gene TRBJ1-6; the D gene is possibly TRBD1 (5 bases). This CDR3 contains 14 residues. Trimming stripped 4 bases from V and 6 bases from J, with 11 bases between. Germline assignment: CDR1 SGHDT and CDR2 YYEEEE. CDR3 amino acids: CASSHRRLNSPLHF. Here the CDR3 DNA reads TGTGCCAGCAGCCACAGGAGACTTAATTCACCCCTCCACTTT.

There are a few counts of this clonotype. J is TRBJ2-7 and V is TRBV6-2 or TRBV6-3; weak D call: TRBD2 (6 bases). The V end lost 1 base, the J end lost 6 bases, and 10 bases lay between the germline ends. CDR1 is MNHEY and CDR2 is SVGEGT in the germline V gene. This CDR3 comprises 13 residues. The CDR3 nucleotides are TGTGCCAGCAGTTACTATGGAGGGTTCGAGCAGTACTTC. Protein product: CASSYYGGFEQYF.

V and J are TRBV7-9 and TRBJ2-6; D might be TRBD1 (5 bases). The V gene lost 2 bases and the J gene lost 4 bases, with 12 bases spanning the gap. The CDR3 totals 16 residues. Germline V gene sequence: CDR1 SEHNR, CDR2 FQNEAQ (reference sequence). The CDR3 loop reads CASSLYPGRGANVLTF. DNA of the CDR3: TGTGCCAGCAGCTTATATCCAGGGCGAGGGGCCAACGTCCTGACTTTC.

This clonotype occurred a few times. This chain uses TRBV6-5 with TRBJ1-5; D gene uncertain. Trimming stripped 0 bases from V and 4 bases from J, with 10 bases between. This CDR3 is built from 15 residues. The germline V gene encodes CDR1 MNHEY and CDR2 SVGAGI. DNA of the CDR3: TGTGCCAGCAGTTACTCTTGGATGGCTAATCAGCCCCAGCATTTT. Its protein is CASSYSWMANQPQHF.

The chain employs TRBV12-3 or TRBV12-4 and TRBJ2-7; D uncertain. Trimming stripped 5 bases from V and 2 bases from J, with 10 bases between. This CDR3 is 13 amino acids long. The CDR3 sequence: CASSRAAAYEQYF. CDR3 bases: TGTGCCAGCAGTCGTGCGGCCGCCTACGAGCAGTACTTC.

The chain is built from TRBV21-1 and TRBJ1-4. TRBV21-1 is flagged as a pseudogene. The CDR3 contains 13 residues. The CDR3 protein is CAGYRALREKLFF. CDR3 bases: TGTGCCGGTTACAGGGCCCTGCGGGAAAAACTGTTTTTT.

In this sample, this clonotype turned up a few times. V usage is TRBV5-1 and J usage is TRBJ2-1; D remains unclear. This CDR3 contains 11 residues. The V and J ends lost 4 bases and 8 bases respectively, with 7 bases between them. CDR1 is SGHRS and CDR2 is YFSETQ in the germline V gene. CDR3 nucleotide sequence: TGCGCCAGCAGCCCCAGCCATGAGCAGTTCTTC. It encodes CASSPSHEQFF.

This clonotype was observed a few times. The rearrangement joins TRBV14 to TRBJ2-3; unclear D gene. V lost 4 bases, J lost 4 bases, and 18 bases lay in between. The CDR3 extends over 16 amino acids. Per germline, CDR1 SGHDN and CDR2 FVKESK. CDR3 protein: CASSPLETSGADTQYF. The CDR3 DNA follows: TGTGCCAGCAGCCCCCTGGAGACCTCGGGCGCAGATACGCAGTATTTT.

The chain couples TRBV20-1 to TRBJ1-5; no reliable D call. Germline V CDR1 and CDR2: DFQATT, SNEGSKA (reference sequence). Between the trimmed V and J ends, which lost 5 bases and 0 bases, there was a span of 8 bases. The CDR3 spans 13 residues. The CDR3 reads CSAQVISNQPQHF. The CDR3 DNA sequence: TGCAGTGCTCAAGTCATTAGCAATCAGCCCCAGCATTTT.

For the CDR3, the DNA is TGTGCCAGCTCAGGCCCTATGGCCTCCTACAATGAGCAGTTCTTC. Translated: CASSGPMASYNEQFF. The J gene is TRBJ2-1, the V gene TRBV14; no clear D. Germline lookup yields CDR1 SGHDN and CDR2 FVKESK. This CDR3 is built from 15 residues. Trimming stripped 8 bases from V and 0 bases from J, with 14 bases between. The full variable domain, completed using reference TRBV14 and TRBJ2-1, is EAGVTQFPSHSVIEKGQTVTLRCDPISGHDNLYWYRRVMGKEIKFLLHFVKESKQDESGMPNNRFLAERTGGTYSTLKVQPAELEDSGVYFCASSGPMASYNEQFFGPGTRLTVL.

This clonotype was seen a handful of times. The chain joins TRBV20-1 to TRBJ2-3; D perhaps matches TRBD1 (5 bases). Germline V gene lookup returns CDR1 DFQATT and CDR2 SNEGSKA (reference sequence). With 5 bases removed from V and 6 bases from J, the gap between germline ends came to 12 bases. The CDR3 contains 12 residues. The CDR3 region has the DNA TGCAGTGCTGACCGGACAACGGATACGCAGTATTTT. This gives the protein CSADRTTDTQYF.

This clonotype was counted only a few times. The V gene is TRBV3-1, the J gene TRBJ1-2; D is unclear. V was clipped by 1 base and J by 0 bases, with 6 bases between them. This CDR3 is 14 amino acids long. Per the germline V gene, CDR1 is LGHDT and CDR2 is YNNKEL (reference sequence). The CDR3 reads CASSQGAANYGYTF. Here the CDR3 DNA reads TGTGCCAGCAGCCAAGGGGCTGCTAACTATGGCTACACCTTC.

This clonotype has at least ten counts. The chain combines TRBV20-1 with TRBJ1-2, with D perhaps TRBD1 (5 bases). The CDR3 covers 14 residues. V was trimmed by 3 bases and J by 2 bases, leaving 13 bases between them. Looked up from germline, CDR1 is DFQATT and CDR2 is SNEGSKA (reference sequence). The CDR3 reads CSASWGTVNYGYTF. The CDR3 coding sequence is TGCAGTGCTAGCTGGGGGACGGTCAACTATGGCTACACCTTC.

The chain employs TRBV12-3 or TRBV12-4 and TRBJ2-7; 7 nucleotides match TRBD1. J gave up 5 bases and V 5 bases, and 6 bases lay outside the gene matches. The CDR3 is made up of 13 amino acids. The CDR3 here is CASSKTGSNEQYF. CDR3 nucleotides: TGTGCCAGCAGTAAGACAGGGAGCAACGAGCAGTACTTC.

The rearrangement joins TRBV9 to TRBJ2-3; TRBD2 is a possible D gene (5 bases). CDR1 and CDR2 from the germline V gene are SGDLS and YYNGEE. V was trimmed by 0 bases and J by 5 bases, leaving 16 bases between them. The CDR3 has 16 amino acids. The CDR3 protein is CASSVGRGRGIDTQYF. For the CDR3, the DNA is TGTGCCAGCAGCGTAGGACGGGGAAGAGGAATAGATACGCAGTATTTT. Drawing the rest from reference TRBV9 and TRBJ2-3, the complete variable domain is DSGVTQTPKHLITATGQRVTLRCSPRSGDLSVYWYQQSLDQGLQFLIQYYNGEERAKGNILERFSAQQFPDLHSELNLSSLELGDSALYFCASSVGRGRGIDTQYFGPGTRLTVL.

Ten or more counts support this clonotype. The chain uses TRBV15 and TRBJ2-6, with D perhaps matching TRBD1 or TRBD2 (5 bases each). The germline gives CDR1 LNHNV, CDR2 YYDKDF (reference sequence). This CDR3 has 17 residues. V lost 5 bases and J 0 bases, leaving 14 bases between the germline ends. CDR3 DNA sequence: TGTGCCACCAGCGGGGGTGTTGGGAGCTCTGGGGCCAACGTCCTGACTTTC. Translating it yields CATSGGVGSSGANVLTF.